One sample yielded the 15 T cell receptor beta chains listed below, sequenced in a study of Tregs in tolerant kidney transplant recipients. Some clones are missing from TCRdb's copy, which holds only in-frame ones; the method was immunoSEQ multiplex PCR. This table has 50,000 to 80,000 clones, 95% to 98% appearing once. The input for sequencing was Tregs from blood, taken before the transplant. These TCRs come from a human donor who received a combined kidney and bone marrow transplant.

The chain joins TRBV7-2 to TRBJ2-5; TRBD1 matches 11 bases. CDR3 length equals 18 residues. Trimming took 0 bases from V and 3 from J; bases not matched to a gene: 9. Germline V lookup: CDR1 SGHTA, CDR2 FQGNSA. The CDR3 reads CASSLALSRGQGEETQYF. CDR3 in DNA: TGTGCCAGCAGCTTAGCGCTTAGTCGGGGACAGGGGGAAGAGACCCAGTACTTC.

The chain combines TRBV12-5 with TRBJ2-5; 10 bases are a match to TRBD2. V shed 4 bases, J shed 4 bases, and the junction held 3 bases outside the gene matches. Germline assignment: CDR1 LGHNT and CDR2 FRNRAP. The CDR3 is 14 residues long. CDR3 bases: TGTGCTAGTGGTTACCGGACTAGCGGAGAGACCCAGTACTTC. This gives the protein CASGYRTSGETQYF. The variable domain in full, completed from reference TRBV12-5 and TRBJ2-5, reads DARVTQTPRHKVTEMGQEVTMRCQPILGHNTVFWYRQTMMQGLELLAYFRNRAPLDDSGMPKDRFSAEMPDATLATLKIQPSEPRDSAVYFCASGYRTSGETQYFGPGTRLLVL.

V usage is TRBV20-1 and J usage is TRBJ2-4; 7 bases are a match to TRBD1. Per germline, CDR1 DFQATT and CDR2 SNEGSKA (reference sequence). The CDR3 is 11 residues long. The DNA for the CDR3 is TGCAGAGCACAGGGGCGGAACATTCAGTACTTC. Translation: CRAQGRNIQYF.

This rearrangement joins TRBV28 to TRBJ2-1, with 10 bases aligning to TRBD1. From germline, CDR1 is MDHEN and CDR2 SYDVKM. V gave up 7 bases and J gave up 5 bases; unmatched junction bases: 5. CDR3 length equals 14 residues. The CDR3 DNA is TGTGCCAGCAACCGGGACAGGGGCAACAATGAGCAGTTCTTC. Amino acids: CASNRDRGNNEQFF.

This clone was seen a few times. This sequence joins TRBV9 and TRBJ2-5; TRBD2 matches 11 bases. V was pared by 4 bases and J by 7 bases, with 3 bases of the junction left unmatched. Germline V lookup: CDR1 SGDLS, CDR2 YYNGEE. This CDR3 is 13 amino acids long. The CDR3 protein is CASSNLAGGTQYF. CDR3 in DNA: TGTGCCAGCAGCAACCTAGCGGGGGGGACCCAGTACTTC.

The chain has TRBV6-1 and TRBJ2-3; 9 bases are a match to TRBD2. Per germline, CDR1 MNHNS and CDR2 SASEGT. With 3 bases clipped from V and 2 bases from J, the junction kept 12 bases outside the gene matches. The CDR3 has 18 residues. CDR3 in amino acids: CASSEGTSSLIATDTQYF. The CDR3 nucleotides are TGTGCCAGCAGTGAGGGGACTAGCTCCTTGATTGCCACAGATACGCAGTATTTT.

The CDR3 protein is CASSFSRGVFGHYGYTF. The DNA for the CDR3 is TGTGCCAGCAGCTTTTCCAGGGGGGTTTTTGGGCACTATGGCTACACCTTC. The chain carries TRBV11-3 and TRBJ1-2; 7 positions agree with TRBD1. V trimming: 3 bases; J trimming: 3 bases; junction bases outside the gene matches: 13. Germline V gives CDR1 SGHNT, CDR2 YENEEA. CDR3 length: 17 amino acids.

This sequence joins TRBV6-5 and TRBJ1-3; D is possibly TRBD1 (5 bases). V lost 4 bases, J lost 0 bases, and 10 bases lay in between. The CDR3 runs to 15 residues. Per the germline V gene, CDR1 is MNHEY and CDR2 is SVGAGI. The CDR3 DNA reads TGTGCCAGCAGTTCCAGGGCCAACTCTGGAAACACCATATATTTT. Translating gives CASSSRANSGNTIYF.

This rearrangement joins TRBV7-2 to TRBJ1-5; TRBD1 aligns across 10 bases. Trimming took 1 base from V and 7 from J; bases not matched to a gene: 4. This CDR3 region has 15 residues. Germline assignment: CDR1 SGHTA and CDR2 FQGNSA. The CDR3 reads CASSLVGTGDQPQHF. The DNA for the CDR3 is TGTGCCAGCAGCTTAGTGGGGACAGGGGACCAGCCCCAGCATTTT.

V gene TRBV4-2 combines with J gene TRBJ2-1, with TRBD1 matching over 9 bases. Germline CDR1 reads LGHNA; CDR2 reads YNFKEQ. Trimming at V came to 0 bases and at J to 7 bases, leaving 7 bases not matched to a gene. The CDR3 is 16 amino acids. The CDR3 protein is CASSQDWGTGKNEQFF. The CDR3 region has the DNA TGTGCCAGCAGCCAAGATTGGGGGACAGGGAAGAATGAGCAGTTCTTC.

The V gene is TRBV19, the J gene TRBJ2-2; D is ambiguous. CDR3 length: 12 amino acids. V shed 5 bases and J shed 8 bases, with 9 bases lying between them. Germline-derived CDR1 and CDR2 are LNHDA and SQIVND (reference sequence). DNA of the CDR3: TGTGCCAGTAGTTTCCCCCCGGGGGAGCTGTTTTTT. Residues: CASSFPPGELFF.

The J gene is TRBJ1-6, the V gene TRBV5-5; 8 nucleotides agree with TRBD1. Per germline, CDR1 SGHKS and CDR2 YYEKEE (reference sequence). V gave up 4 bases and J gave up 10 bases; unmatched junction bases: 7. CDR3 length: 14 residues. CDR3 region: CASSPYRGGSPLHF. The CDR3 DNA reads as TGTGCCAGCAGCCCCTACAGGGGGGGGTCACCCCTCCACTTT.

V gene TRBV7-9 combines with J gene TRBJ1-6; 11 bases are a match to TRBD1. Unmatched junction bases numbered 6, after V lost 5 bases and J lost 9 bases. Per germline, CDR1 SEHNR and CDR2 FQNEAQ (reference sequence). This CDR3 contains 15 residues. The CDR3 bases are TGTGCCAGCAGCGCGGACAGGGGGCAGGGTTCACCCCTCCACTTT. Protein: CASSADRGQGSPLHF.

This clone was seen a single time. The chain is built from TRBV2 and TRBJ1-5, with D possibly being TRBD1 (6 bases). This CDR3 has 17 amino acids. CDR1 and CDR2 from the germline V gene are SNHLY and FYNNEI. Trimming left V 5 bases short and J 0 bases short, with 17 bases between. The CDR3 loop is CASSSSGARYSNQPQHF. The CDR3 DNA reads TGTGCCAGCAGTAGTTCAGGGGCCCGGTATAGCAATCAGCCCCAGCATTTT.

This chain connects TRBV4-3 to TRBJ1-1; perhaps TRBD1 as D (6 bases). Per the germline V gene, CDR1 is LGHNA and CDR2 is YSLEER. The CDR3 spans 13 residues. The ends were cut back, 4 bases at V and 10 bases at J, with 16 bases in the middle. This CDR3 reads CASSPFQGIGAFF. CDR3 DNA sequence: TGCGCCAGCAGCCCCTTCCAGGGGATCGGAGCTTTCTTT.